These 6 T cell receptor beta chains were all obtained from the same sample, sequenced in a study of blood T cell repertoires in COVID-19. Clones were sequenced by immunoSEQ multiplex PCR, and TCRdb holds only the in-frame ones, with some missing. Here the sample spans 95,000 to 100,000 clones, 84% being singletons. The source material was peripheral blood. The receptors were gathered from a human donor in a cohort sampled during active COVID-19.

This chain uses TRBV19 with TRBJ1-2; possibly TRBD1 for D (5 bases). Germline CDR1 LNHDA, CDR2 SQIVND (reference sequence). The CDR3 consists of 15 residues. Deletions cut 3 bases from V and 0 bases from J, with 11 bases between. The CDR3 protein is CASSMGRQSNYGYTF. For the CDR3, the DNA is TGTGCCAGTAGTATGGGGCGACAGTCTAACTATGGCTACACCTTC.

This chain links TRBV14 with TRBJ2-7; a weak D match, TRBD2 (5 bases). Trimming left V 0 bases short and J 1 base short, with 10 bases between. Germline CDR1 reads SGHDN; CDR2 reads FVKESK. This CDR3 region has 15 residues. The CDR3 region is CASSQELGGSYEQYF. DNA for the CDR3: TGTGCCAGCAGCCAAGAATTGGGCGGGTCCTACGAGCAGTACTTC. The full variable domain, completed using reference TRBV14 and TRBJ2-7, is EAGVTQFPSHSVIEKGQTVTLRCDPISGHDNLYWYRRVMGKEIKFLLHFVKESKQDESGMPNNRFLAERTGGTYSTLKVQPAELEDSGVYFCASSQELGGSYEQYFGPGTRLTVT.

The genes are TRBV6-1 and TRBJ1-5; D is undetermined. V was pared by 2 bases and J by 2 bases, with 4 bases between. This CDR3 has 13 residues. Per the germline V gene, CDR1 is MNHNS and CDR2 is SASEGT. The CDR3, as DNA: TGTGCCAGCAGTGAATCAGGCAATCAGCCCCAGCATTTT. It yields the protein CASSESGNQPQHF.

This sequence joins TRBV9 and TRBJ1-5; 8 nucleotides line up with TRBD1. The CDR3 totals 15 residues. V lost 4 bases to trimming and J lost 6 bases; unmatched junction nucleotides: 9. Germline CDR1 SGDLS, CDR2 YYNGEE. Here the CDR3 DNA reads TGTGCCAGCAGCTACGGGCCTACAGGGGGTCAGCCCCAGCATTTT. This encodes CASSYGPTGGQPQHF. The variable domain in full, completed from reference TRBV9 and TRBJ1-5, reads DSGVTQTPKHLITATGQRVTLRCSPRSGDLSVYWYQQSLDQGLQFLIQYYNGEERAKGNILERFSAQQFPDLHSELNLSSLELGDSALYFCASSYGPTGGQPQHFGDGTRLSIL.

The CDR3 region has the DNA TGTGCCAGCAGCCAGGGACAGCAAGAGACCCAGTACTTC. It encodes CASSQGQQETQYF. The rearrangement links TRBV7-8 to TRBJ2-5, with TRBD1 matching 7 bases. The trim removed 5 bases at V and 2 bases at J, leaving 2 bases unmatched. The germline V gene encodes CDR1 SGHVS and CDR2 FQNEAQ. The CDR3 length is 13 residues.

The chain is built from TRBV5-1 and TRBJ2-1; TRBD1 is a possible D gene (5 bases). The CDR3 has 14 amino acids. Trimming left V 0 bases short and J 8 bases short, with 12 bases between. CDR1 and CDR2 (germline): SGHRS, YFSETQ. CDR3 coding DNA: TGCGCCAGCAGCTTGGCCGAGGACATATATGAGCAGTTCTTC. It translates to CASSLAEDIYEQFF.